The 5 T cell receptor beta chains given below trace back to one sample, sequenced in a study of blood T cell repertoires in COVID-19. TCRdb's copy holds only in-frame clones and misses some; the assay was immunoSEQ multiplex PCR. The sample yields 30,000 or so clones, about nine tenths seen once. The sequenced material came from peripheral blood. The origin of the receptors is a human donor in a cohort sampled during active COVID-19.

This sequence joins TRBV19 and TRBJ2-2; D perhaps matches TRBD1 (5 bases). CDR1 LNHDA and CDR2 SQIVND come from the germline V gene (reference sequence). V shed 1 base and J shed 1 base, with 10 bases lying between them. This CDR3 contains 16 residues. CDR3 nucleotide sequence: TGTGCCAGTAGTATAGCCCCTGGACAGAACACCGGGGAGCTGTTTTTT. Translation gives CASSIAPGQNTGELFF.

The J gene is TRBJ1-2, the V gene TRBV20-1, with D maybe TRBD1 (6 bases). V was cut by 6 bases and J by 7 bases, with 12 bases left in between. Germline-derived CDR1 and CDR2 are DFQATT and SNEGSKA (reference sequence). This CDR3 is built from 11 residues. CDR3 coding DNA: TGCAGTGCAGAAGGGACACCTGGCTACACCTTC. It translates to CSAEGTPGYTF.

The chain links TRBV6-6 to TRBJ1-5; tentatively, D is TRBD1 (5 bases). V was clipped by 5 bases and J by 0 bases, with 8 bases between them. Germline CDR1 is MNHNY and CDR2 is SVGAGI (reference sequence). The CDR3 runs to 14 residues. The CDR3 bases are TGTGCCAGCAGTCAAACAGGTAGCAATCAGCCCCAGCATTTT. It encodes CASSQTGSNQPQHF.

The CDR3 spells CASSLMPGQGSNIQYF. In nucleotides, the CDR3 is TGTGCCAGCAGCCTAATGCCGGGACAGGGGTCAAACATTCAGTACTTC. V gene TRBV7-9 combines with J gene TRBJ2-4, with TRBD1 matching over 10 bases. This CDR3 spans 16 amino acids. Germline CDR1 SEHNR, CDR2 FQNEAQ (reference sequence). V lost 5 bases and J lost 6; bases outside the gene matches: 10.

V gene TRBV19 combines with J gene TRBJ2-5; 7 nucleotides line up with TRBD1. Germline lookup yields CDR1 LNHDA and CDR2 SQIVND (reference sequence). This CDR3 spans 15 amino acids. Trimming took 4 bases from V and 1 from J; bases not matched to a gene: 6. The CDR3 loop is CASSNRQGVQETQYF. The CDR3 nucleotides read TGTGCCAGTAGTAACCGACAGGGAGTCCAAGAGACCCAGTACTTC. Filled out from reference TRBV19 and TRBJ2-5, the complete variable domain reads DGGITQSPKYLFRKEGQNVTLSCEQNLNHDAMYWYRQDPGQGLRLIYYSQIVNDFQKGDIAEGYSVSREKKESFPLTVTSAQKNPTAFYLCASSNRQGVQETQYFGPGTRLLVL.